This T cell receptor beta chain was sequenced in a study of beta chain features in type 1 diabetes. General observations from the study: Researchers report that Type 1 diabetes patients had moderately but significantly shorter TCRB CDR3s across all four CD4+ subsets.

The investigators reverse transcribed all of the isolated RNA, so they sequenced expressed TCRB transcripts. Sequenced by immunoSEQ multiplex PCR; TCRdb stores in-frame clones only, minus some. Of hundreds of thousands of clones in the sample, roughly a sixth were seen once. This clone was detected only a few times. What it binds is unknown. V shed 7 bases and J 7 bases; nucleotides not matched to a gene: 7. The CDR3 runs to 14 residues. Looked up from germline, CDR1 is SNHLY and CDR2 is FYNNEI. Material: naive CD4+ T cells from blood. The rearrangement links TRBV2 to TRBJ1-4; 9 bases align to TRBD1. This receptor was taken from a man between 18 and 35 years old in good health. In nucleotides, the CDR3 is TGTGCCAGCACCCTGGGACAGGGATTTGAAAAACTGTTTTTT. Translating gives CASTLGQGFEKLFF.